These 2 T cell receptor beta chains were sequenced from one sample in a study of T cell responses to AZD1222 COVID-19 vaccine (dated by TCRdb to about 2021). Library construction relied on the immunoSEQ multiplex PCR assay. Here the immuneACCESS table is served through TCRdb, limited to in-frame sequences with V and J called. Missing clones are a known gap in these copies; in checked studies unresolved V genes cover under half, and the rest lacks a known reason. Across this sample there are approximately 79,000 clones, with around 90% seen only once. Roughly 15% of the sample rests with the top ten. What this sample's time point label stands for: baseline before first vaccination. This specimen was peripheral blood, taken on day 0 of AZD1222 vaccination. The receptors shown here come from an adult in good health.

The rearrangement uses TRBV5-6 and TRBJ2-5, with a possible D match to TRBD2 (6 bases). Germline assignment: CDR1 SGHDT and CDR2 YYEEEE. The CDR3 length is 13 residues. With 0 bases removed from V and 3 bases from J, the gap between germline ends came to 6 bases. CDR3 in DNA: TGTGCCAGCAGCTTGGGCGGGGAAGAGACCCAGTACTTC. It codes for CASSLGGEETQYF.

CDR3 loop: CASREGQVNQPQHF. The CDR3 nucleotides are TGTGCCAGCAGGGAGGGACAGGTGAATCAGCCCCAGCATTTT. The rearrangement links TRBV6-5 to TRBJ1-5; 8 nucleotides align to TRBD1. The germline CDR1 and CDR2 sequences are MNHEY and SVGAGI. The CDR3 has 14 amino acids. After removal of 6 bases from V and 4 bases from J, the junction contained 5 bases not matched to a gene.